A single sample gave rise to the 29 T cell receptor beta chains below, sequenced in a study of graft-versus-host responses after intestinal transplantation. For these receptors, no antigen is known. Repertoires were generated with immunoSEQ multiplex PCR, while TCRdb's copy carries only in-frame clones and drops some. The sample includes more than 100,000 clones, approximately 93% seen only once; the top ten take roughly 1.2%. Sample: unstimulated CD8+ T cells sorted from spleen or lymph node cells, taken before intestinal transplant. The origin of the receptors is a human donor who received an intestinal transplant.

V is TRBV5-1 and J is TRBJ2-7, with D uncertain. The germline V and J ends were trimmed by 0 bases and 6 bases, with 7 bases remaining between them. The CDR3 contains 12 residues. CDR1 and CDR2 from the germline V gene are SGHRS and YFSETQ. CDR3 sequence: CASSLGSGEQYF. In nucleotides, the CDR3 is TGCGCCAGCAGCTTGGGTTCCGGCGAGCAGTACTTC.

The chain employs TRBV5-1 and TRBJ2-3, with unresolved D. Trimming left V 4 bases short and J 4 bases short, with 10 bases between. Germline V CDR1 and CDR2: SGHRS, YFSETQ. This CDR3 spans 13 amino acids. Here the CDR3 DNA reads TGCGCCAGCAGCGACGGCGTTGCAGATACGCAGTATTTT. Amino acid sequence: CASSDGVADTQYF.

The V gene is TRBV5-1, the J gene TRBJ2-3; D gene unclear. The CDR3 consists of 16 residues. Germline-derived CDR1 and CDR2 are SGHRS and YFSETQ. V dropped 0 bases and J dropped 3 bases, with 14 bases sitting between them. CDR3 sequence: CASSLAGRILTDTQYF. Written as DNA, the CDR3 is TGCGCCAGCAGCTTGGCCGGCCGAATCCTGACAGATACGCAGTATTTT.

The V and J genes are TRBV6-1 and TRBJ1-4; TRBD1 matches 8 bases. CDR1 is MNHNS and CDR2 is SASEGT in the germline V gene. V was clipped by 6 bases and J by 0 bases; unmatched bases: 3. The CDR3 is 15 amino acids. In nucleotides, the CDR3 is TGTGCCAGCAGGGAACAGGGGGCAACTAATGAAAAACTGTTTTTT. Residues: CASREQGATNEKLFF.

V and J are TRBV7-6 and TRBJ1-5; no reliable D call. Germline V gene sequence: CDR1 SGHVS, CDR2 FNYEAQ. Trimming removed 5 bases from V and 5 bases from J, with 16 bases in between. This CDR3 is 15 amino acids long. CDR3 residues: CASSPEIGVDQPQHF. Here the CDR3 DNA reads TGTGCCAGCAGCCCAGAGATTGGGGTAGATCAGCCCCAGCATTTT.

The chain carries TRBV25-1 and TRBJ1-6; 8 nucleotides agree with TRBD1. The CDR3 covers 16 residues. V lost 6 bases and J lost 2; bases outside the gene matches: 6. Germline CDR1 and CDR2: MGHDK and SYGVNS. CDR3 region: CASRRQGSPYNSPLHF. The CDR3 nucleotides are TGTGCCAGCAGGAGACAGGGGAGTCCCTATAATTCACCCCTCCACTTT.

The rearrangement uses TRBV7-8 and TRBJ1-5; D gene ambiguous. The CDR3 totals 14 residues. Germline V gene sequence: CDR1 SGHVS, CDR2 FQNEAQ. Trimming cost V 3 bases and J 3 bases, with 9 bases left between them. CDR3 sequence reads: CASSFFPPNQPQHF. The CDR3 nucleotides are TGTGCCAGCAGCTTTTTCCCCCCCAATCAGCCCCAGCATTTT.

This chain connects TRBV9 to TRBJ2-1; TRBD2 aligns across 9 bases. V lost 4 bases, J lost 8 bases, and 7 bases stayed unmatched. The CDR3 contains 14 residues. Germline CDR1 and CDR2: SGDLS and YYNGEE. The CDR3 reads CASSPGTSWDEQFF. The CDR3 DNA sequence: TGTGCCAGCAGCCCGGGGACTAGCTGGGATGAGCAGTTCTTC.

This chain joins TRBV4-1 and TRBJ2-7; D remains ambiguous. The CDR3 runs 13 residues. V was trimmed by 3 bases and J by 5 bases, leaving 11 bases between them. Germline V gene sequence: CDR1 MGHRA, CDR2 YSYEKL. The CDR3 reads CASSQALVDEQYF. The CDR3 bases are TGCGCCAGCAGCCAGGCCTTAGTGGACGAGCAGTACTTC.

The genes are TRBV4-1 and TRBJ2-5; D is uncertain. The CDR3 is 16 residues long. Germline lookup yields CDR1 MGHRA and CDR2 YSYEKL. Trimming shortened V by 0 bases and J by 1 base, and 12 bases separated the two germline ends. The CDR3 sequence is CASSQDRVYPQETQYF. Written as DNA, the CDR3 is TGCGCCAGCAGCCAAGATCGAGTCTACCCCCAAGAGACCCAGTACTTC.

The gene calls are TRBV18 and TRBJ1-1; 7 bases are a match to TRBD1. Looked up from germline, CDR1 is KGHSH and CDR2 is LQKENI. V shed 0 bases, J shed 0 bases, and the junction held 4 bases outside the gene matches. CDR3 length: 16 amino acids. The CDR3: CASSPPDRALNTEAFF. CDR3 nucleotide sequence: TGTGCCAGCTCACCACCCGACAGGGCGCTGAACACTGAAGCTTTCTTT.

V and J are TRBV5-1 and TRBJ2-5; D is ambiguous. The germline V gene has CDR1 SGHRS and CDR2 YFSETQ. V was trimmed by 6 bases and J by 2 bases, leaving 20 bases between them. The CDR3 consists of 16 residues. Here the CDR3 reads CASTFEPMDGQETQYF. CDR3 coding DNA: TGCGCCAGCACCTTTGAACCGATGGACGGTCAAGAGACCCAGTACTTC.

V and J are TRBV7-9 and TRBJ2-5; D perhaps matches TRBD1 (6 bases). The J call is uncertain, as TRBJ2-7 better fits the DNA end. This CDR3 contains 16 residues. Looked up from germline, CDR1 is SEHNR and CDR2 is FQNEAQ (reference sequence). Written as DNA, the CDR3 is TGTGCCAGCAGCCACCCGATACAGGGAATGGGCTACGAGCAGTACTTC. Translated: CASSHPIQGMGYEQYF.

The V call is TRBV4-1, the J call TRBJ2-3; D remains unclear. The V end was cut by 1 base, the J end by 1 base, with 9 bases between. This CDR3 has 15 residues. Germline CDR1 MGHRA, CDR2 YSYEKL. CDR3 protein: CASSQVGLGTDTQYF. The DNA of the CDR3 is TGCGCCAGCAGCCAAGTTGGGTTGGGCACAGATACGCAGTATTTT.

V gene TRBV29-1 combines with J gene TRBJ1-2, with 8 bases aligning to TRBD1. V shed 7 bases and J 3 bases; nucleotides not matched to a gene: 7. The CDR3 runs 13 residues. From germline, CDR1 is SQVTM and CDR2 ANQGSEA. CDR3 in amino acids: CSGQTGEDYGYTF. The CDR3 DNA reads TGCAGCGGCCAGACAGGGGAAGACTATGGCTACACCTTC.

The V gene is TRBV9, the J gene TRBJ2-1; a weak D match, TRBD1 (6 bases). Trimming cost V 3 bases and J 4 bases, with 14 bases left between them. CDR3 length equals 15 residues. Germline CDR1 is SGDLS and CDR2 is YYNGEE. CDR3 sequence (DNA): TGTGCCAGCAGCGCGGCCCGGGACACATACAATGAGCAGTTCTTC. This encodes CASSAARDTYNEQFF.

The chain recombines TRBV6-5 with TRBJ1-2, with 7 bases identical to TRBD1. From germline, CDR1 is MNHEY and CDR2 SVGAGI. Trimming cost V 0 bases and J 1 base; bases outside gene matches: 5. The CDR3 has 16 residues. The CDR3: CASSYSQGWNNYGYTF. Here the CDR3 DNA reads TGTGCCAGCAGTTACTCACAGGGGTGGAATAACTATGGCTACACCTTC.

The DNA of the CDR3 is TGTGCCAGCAGCACTAACCCGGACGGTACTAACTATGGCTACACCTTC. Its translation is CASSTNPDGTNYGYTF. This chain links TRBV5-8 with TRBJ1-2; D not certain. CDR3 length: 16 amino acids. The germline V gene encodes CDR1 SGHTS and CDR2 YDEGEE. Trimming removed 4 bases at V and 0 bases at J, with 16 bases between.

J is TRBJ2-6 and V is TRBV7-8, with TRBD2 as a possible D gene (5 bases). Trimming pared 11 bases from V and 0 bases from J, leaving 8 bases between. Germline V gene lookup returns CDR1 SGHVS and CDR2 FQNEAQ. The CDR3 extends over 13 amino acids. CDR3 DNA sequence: TGTGCCGGACTCGGCTCTGGGGCCAACGTCCTGACTTTC. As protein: CAGLGSGANVLTF.

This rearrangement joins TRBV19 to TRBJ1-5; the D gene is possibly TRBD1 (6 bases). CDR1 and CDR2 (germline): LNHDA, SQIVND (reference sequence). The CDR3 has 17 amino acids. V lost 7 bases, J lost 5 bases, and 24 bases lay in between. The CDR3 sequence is CASTAGRGSNRDQPQHF. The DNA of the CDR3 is TGTGCCAGTACTGCTGGCAGGGGTAGTAATCGAGATCAGCCCCAGCATTTT. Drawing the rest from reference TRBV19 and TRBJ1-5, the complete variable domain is DGGITQSPKYLFRKEGQNVTLSCEQNLNHDAMYWYRQDPGQGLRLIYYSQIVNDFQKGDIAEGYSVSREKKESFPLTVTSAQKNPTAFYLCASTAGRGSNRDQPQHFGDGTRLSIL.

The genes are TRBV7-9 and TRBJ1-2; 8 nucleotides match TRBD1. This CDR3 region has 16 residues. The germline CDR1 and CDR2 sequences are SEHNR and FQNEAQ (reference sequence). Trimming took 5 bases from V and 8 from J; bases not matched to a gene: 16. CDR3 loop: CASSQGAAEFLWGYTF. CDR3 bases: TGTGCCAGCAGCCAGGGGGCGGCGGAATTCCTATGGGGCTACACCTTC.

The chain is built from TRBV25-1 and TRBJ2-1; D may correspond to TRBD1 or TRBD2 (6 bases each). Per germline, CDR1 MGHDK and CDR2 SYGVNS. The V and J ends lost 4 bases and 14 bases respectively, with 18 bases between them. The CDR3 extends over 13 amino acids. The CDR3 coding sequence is TGTGCCAGCAGTGCCCCTGGGGGGCAGGGCGAGTTCTTC. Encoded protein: CASSAPGGQGEFF. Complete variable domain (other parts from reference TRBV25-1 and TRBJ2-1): EADIYQTPRYLVIGTGKKITLECSQTMGHDKMYWYQQDPGMELHLIHYSYGVNSTEKGDLSSESTVSRIRTEHFPLTLESARPSHTSQYLCASSAPGGQGEFFGPGTRLTVL.

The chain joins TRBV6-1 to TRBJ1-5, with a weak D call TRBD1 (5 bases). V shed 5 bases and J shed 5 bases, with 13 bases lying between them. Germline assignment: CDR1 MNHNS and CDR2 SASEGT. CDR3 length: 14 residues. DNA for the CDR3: TGTGCCAGCAGTAGTGACGGGGGAGATCAGCCCCAGCATTTT. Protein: CASSSDGGDQPQHF.

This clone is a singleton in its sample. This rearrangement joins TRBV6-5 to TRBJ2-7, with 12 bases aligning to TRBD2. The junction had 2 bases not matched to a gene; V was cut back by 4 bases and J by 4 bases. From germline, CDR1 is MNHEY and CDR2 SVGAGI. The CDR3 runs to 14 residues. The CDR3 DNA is TGTGCCAGCAGTTTAACTAGCGGGGGGTACGAGCAGTACTTC. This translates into CASSLTSGGYEQYF.

The CDR3 nucleotides read TGTGCCAGTAGTATAGATTGGACGGGGAACACTGAAGCTTTCTTT. This sequence encodes CASSIDWTGNTEAFF. The chain combines TRBV19 with TRBJ1-1; D call uncertain. Germline V lookup: CDR1 LNHDA, CDR2 SQIVND (reference sequence). The CDR3 is 15 residues long. V was cut by 0 bases and J by 1 base, with 9 bases left in between.

Here the CDR3 reads CASSLDLGIAGPEQFF. CDR3 in DNA: TGTGCCAGCAGCTTAGATCTGGGGATAGCGGGGCCGGAGCAGTTCTTC. The V gene is TRBV11-2, the J gene TRBJ2-1; 8 positions match TRBD2. The junction had 11 bases not matched to a gene; V was cut back by 0 bases and J by 10 bases. The CDR3 has 16 amino acids. Germline assignment: CDR1 SGHAT and CDR2 FQNNGV.

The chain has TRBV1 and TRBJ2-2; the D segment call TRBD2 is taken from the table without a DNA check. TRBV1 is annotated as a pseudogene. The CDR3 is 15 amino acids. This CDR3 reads CTSSQSGGVYGELFF. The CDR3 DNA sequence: TGCACCAGCAGCCAAAGCGGGGGGGTATACGGGGAGCTGTTTTTT.

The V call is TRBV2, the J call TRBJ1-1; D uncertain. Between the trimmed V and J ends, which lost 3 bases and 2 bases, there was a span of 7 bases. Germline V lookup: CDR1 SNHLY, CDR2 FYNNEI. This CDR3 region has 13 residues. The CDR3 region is CASSDRSNTEAFF. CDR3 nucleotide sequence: TGTGCCAGCAGTGATAGGAGCAACACTGAAGCTTTCTTT.

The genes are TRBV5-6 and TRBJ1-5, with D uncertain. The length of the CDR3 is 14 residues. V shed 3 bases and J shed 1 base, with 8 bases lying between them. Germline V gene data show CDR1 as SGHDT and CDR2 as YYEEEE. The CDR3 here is CASSSGRSNQPQHF. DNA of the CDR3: TGTGCCAGCAGCTCCGGACGGAGCAATCAGCCCCAGCATTTT.